Presented here are 25 T cell receptor beta chains from one specimen sequenced in a study of T-cell reconstitution after alpha-beta-depleted transplantation in children. Unique molecular identifiers featured in how the TCRbeta library was prepared. TCRdb reprocessed the PCR reads via MiXCR and lists one record per CDR3 protein. The sample includes 280,000 or so distinct CDR3 sequences, 9.5% to 13% of them seen just once. The sequencing used peripheral blood, collected 180 days after TCRalphabeta/CD19-depleted stem cell transplant. Source of these receptors: a male patient between 2 and 15 years old who had a stem cell transplant for chronic granulomatous disease, so the T cells may come from the graft donor.

This clonotype was seen at least ten times. The gene calls are TRBV15 and TRBJ2-3; 7 bases fit TRBD1. V lost 0 bases, J lost 2 bases, and 5 bases stayed unmatched. CDR1 and CDR2 from the germline V gene are LNHNV and YYDKDF (reference sequence). The CDR3 sequence is 16 residues long. The CDR3 DNA reads as TGTGCCACCAGCAGAGATGGGACAGAGCTCACAGATACGCAGTATTTT. It is translated as CATSRDGTELTDTQYF.

The chain recombines TRBV5-4 with TRBJ2-1; 7 bases align to TRBD1. The germline CDR1 and CDR2 sequences are SGHNT and YYREEE (reference sequence). V gave up 0 bases and J gave up 7 bases; unmatched junction bases: 7. There are 15 residues in the CDR3. As DNA, the CDR3 is TGTGCCAGCAGCTTGGATAGGGGGCGAATGAATGAGCAGTTCTTC. Its translation: CASSLDRGRMNEQFF.

This clonotype was recorded many times. The J gene is TRBJ2-5, the V gene TRBV5-1; D ambiguous. Germline-derived CDR1 and CDR2 are SGHRS and YFSETQ. The V end lost 3 bases, the J end lost 3 bases, and 18 bases lay between the germline ends. This CDR3 has 16 residues. The CDR3 here is CASSSTGSRIEETQYF. In DNA form, the CDR3 reads TGCGCCAGCAGCTCCACCGGGTCCCGGATCGAAGAGACCCAGTACTTC.

This clonotype was observed at least ten times. V is TRBV20-1 and J is TRBJ2-3; weak D call: TRBD2 (5 bases). The CDR3 sequence is 15 residues long. V was shortened by 0 bases and J by 5 bases, with 15 bases between the two germline ends. The V gene's germline CDR1 is DFQATT and CDR2 SNEGSKA (reference sequence). The CDR3 is CSARDFEGRVDTQYF. The CDR3, as DNA: TGCAGTGCTAGAGATTTTGAGGGAAGGGTAGATACGCAGTATTTT.

The sample holds many counts of this clonotype. The chain uses TRBV18 and TRBJ2-7; no clear D. The V gene's germline CDR1 is KGHSH and CDR2 LQKENI. With 0 bases removed from V and 7 bases from J, the gap between germline ends came to 10 bases. The CDR3 is made up of 13 amino acids. The CDR3: CASSPPNLGEQYF. CDR3 nucleotides: TGTGCCAGCTCACCACCCAATCTGGGAGAGCAGTACTTC.

Many counts were recorded for this clonotype. The rearrangement uses TRBV5-5 and TRBJ2-5, with 8 bases lining up with TRBD1. The V gene's germline CDR1 is SGHKS and CDR2 YYEKEE (reference sequence). CDR3 length: 13 residues. The V gene end was trimmed by 7 bases and the J gene end by 4 bases; junction bases not matched to a gene: 6. CDR3 amino acids: CASDRGTGETQYF. The CDR3 DNA sequence: TGTGCCAGCGATCGAGGGACAGGAGAGACCCAGTACTTC.

This clonotype came up many times. The rearrangement joins TRBV19 to TRBJ1-1; D is undetermined. The CDR3 covers 12 residues. V shed 3 bases and J shed 11 bases, with 13 bases lying between them. Germline CDR1 is LNHDA and CDR2 is SQIVND (reference sequence). The CDR3 is CASSISVEDAFF. The CDR3 nucleotides are TGTGCCAGTAGTATTAGCGTGGAGGACGCTTTCTTT. The entire variable domain, with the rest obtained from reference TRBV19 and TRBJ1-1, is as follows: DGGITQSPKYLFRKEGQNVTLSCEQNLNHDAMYWYRQDPGQGLRLIYYSQIVNDFQKGDIAEGYSVSREKKESFPLTVTSAQKNPTAFYLCASSISVEDAFFGQGTRLTVV.

This clonotype was detected many times. The V gene is TRBV6-5, the J gene TRBJ2-7; D not resolved. The CDR3 extends over 13 amino acids. Germline CDR1 and CDR2: MNHEY and SVGAGI. V was shortened by 2 bases and J by 3 bases, with 8 bases between the two germline ends. As DNA, the CDR3 is TGTGCCAGCAGTTACACCTCATACTACGAGCAGTACTTC. Protein product: CASSYTSYYEQYF.

This clonotype occurred many times. The chain uses TRBV25-1 and TRBJ1-2; D is possibly TRBD1 (5 bases). Germline V lookup: CDR1 MGHDK, CDR2 SYGVNS. Trimming shortened V by 3 bases and J by 0 bases, and 14 bases separated the two germline ends. The CDR3 contains 16 residues. CDR3 in DNA: TGTGCCAGCAGTGAGTCGGGGCAGCCGTCTAACTATGGCTACACCTTC. Its translation is CASSESGQPSNYGYTF.

This clonotype was counted ten times or more. DNA of the CDR3: TGTGCCAGCACCCTGGGACTAGCGGGGACCGGGGAGCTGTTTTTT. Translating gives CASTLGLAGTGELFF. The rearrangement links TRBV12-3 or TRBV12-4 to TRBJ2-2; 13 bases line up with TRBD2. The CDR3 sequence is 15 residues long. With V trimmed by 7 bases and J by 5 bases, 4 bases remained unmatched.

This clonotype appeared many times. This chain links TRBV6-2 or TRBV6-3 with TRBJ2-7; D gene ambiguous. Trimming removed 1 base from V and 6 bases from J, with 10 bases in between. CDR1 is MNHEY, CDR2 SVGEGT, per germline. This CDR3 comprises 13 residues. This CDR3 is CASSYLAKREQYF. The CDR3 bases are TGTGCCAGCAGTTACTTGGCGAAGCGCGAGCAGTACTTC.

The chain employs TRBV2 and TRBJ2-7; TRBD1 matches at 9 bases. V trimming: 7 bases; J trimming: 5 bases; junction bases outside the gene matches: 9. The CDR3 loop spans 14 amino acids. The germline gives CDR1 SNHLY, CDR2 FYNNEI. The CDR3 nucleotides are TGTGCCAGCAAGGCGGGACAGGGCGGGGACGAGCAGTACTTC. This gives the protein CASKAGQGGDEQYF.

V and J are TRBV5-4 and TRBJ2-3; D unclear. Trimming cost V 0 bases and J 2 bases, with 10 bases left between them. The CDR3 is 15 residues long. Germline assignment: CDR1 SGHNT and CDR2 YYREEE (reference sequence). The DNA of the CDR3 is TGTGCCAGCAGCTTGGAATTTGCTAACACAGATACGCAGTATTTT. It codes for CASSLEFANTDTQYF.

This clonotype was found many times. This chain uses TRBV9 with TRBJ2-7, with D possibly being TRBD2 (5 bases). Trimming cost V 4 bases and J 4 bases, with 9 bases left between them. The CDR3 totals 12 residues. Germline loops: CDR1 SGDLS, CDR2 YYNGEE. The CDR3 is CASSRTGYEQYF. CDR3 DNA: TGTGCCAGCAGCCGAACGGGGTACGAGCAGTACTTC.

This clonotype was recorded once. It may be a read error: a sequence one base away is much more abundant. The chain recombines TRBV5-1 with TRBJ2-3; TRBD2 aligns across 10 bases. CDR1 is SGHRS, CDR2 YFSETQ, per germline. The CDR3 contains 16 residues. The chain's CDR3 is CASSLTLAGLTETQYF. DNA for the CDR3: TGCGCCAGCAGCTTGACACTAGCGGGACTCACAGAGACGCAGTATTTT. Looking up the rest from reference TRBV5-1 and TRBJ2-3 gives the full variable domain: KAGVTQTPRYLIKTRGQQVTLSCSPISGHRSVSWYQQTPGQGLQFLFEYFSETQRNKGNFPGRFSGRQFSNSRSEMNVSTLELGDSALYLCASSLTLAGLTETQYFGPGTRLTVL.

The table lists this clonotype with many counts. The V and J genes are TRBV7-2 and TRBJ1-1, with 7 bases that match TRBD1. This CDR3 comprises 15 residues. CDR1 and CDR2 from the germline V gene are SGHTA and FQGNSA. V dropped 8 bases and J dropped 4; count of bases not matched to a gene: 13. CDR3 in amino acids: CASPHPDRLLTEAFF. Here the CDR3 DNA reads TGTGCCAGCCCCCACCCGGACAGGTTACTCACTGAAGCTTTCTTT.

This clonotype was recorded many times. The chain carries TRBV12-3 or TRBV12-4 and TRBJ2-3; D may be TRBD1 (6 bases). This CDR3 has 14 amino acids. V was pared by 5 bases and J by 5 bases, with 14 bases between. CDR3 in amino acids: CASSQRTVGDTQYF. The CDR3, as DNA: TGTGCCAGCAGTCAAAGGACAGTGGGAGATACGCAGTATTTT.

Notes on this clonotype: A much more abundant neighbour one base away suggests this may be a read error. The chain recombines TRBV29-1 with TRBJ2-7; possible D gene TRBD1, 5 bases. Trimming took 5 bases from V and 6 from J, leaving 20 bases between them. The CDR3 loop spans 14 amino acids. Germline loops: CDR1 SQVTM, CDR2 ANQGSEA. In nucleotides, the CDR3 is TGCAGCGTTCTAGGGGTAATAGGGGCTTGCGAGCAGTACTTC. Translation: CSVLGVIGACEQYF.

Ten or more counts support this clonotype. The V gene is TRBV2, the J gene TRBJ2-5; the D gene is possibly TRBD2 (5 bases). Between the trimmed V and J ends, which lost 7 bases and 4 bases, there was a span of 16 bases. The CDR3 consists of 14 residues. Germline V gene sequence: CDR1 SNHLY, CDR2 FYNNEI. This CDR3 is CASIESRGVETQYF. CDR3 coding DNA: TGTGCCAGCATCGAAAGTCGGGGAGTAGAGACCCAGTACTTC.

The genes are TRBV10-3 and TRBJ1-1; D might be TRBD1 (6 bases). Trimming removed 6 bases at V and 1 base at J, with 9 bases between. Germline CDR1 and CDR2: ENHRY and SYGVKD. There are 13 residues in the CDR3. Here the CDR3 reads CAIRGAANTEAFF. As DNA, the CDR3 is TGTGCCATCAGGGGGGCGGCGAACACTGAAGCTTTCTTT.

This clonotype was seen repeatedly, ten times or more. The CDR3 DNA sequence: TGTGCCAGCAGTTTGACTAGCGGAGACACAGATACGCAGTATTTT. The encoded protein is CASSLTSGDTDTQYF. The chain combines TRBV12-3 or TRBV12-4 with TRBJ2-3; 9 bases map to TRBD2. This CDR3 has 15 residues. Trimming removed 3 bases from V and 2 bases from J; junction bases left unmatched: 3.

This clonotype was detected many times. The chain has TRBV20-1 and TRBJ2-7; weak D call: TRBD2 (5 bases). CDR1 is DFQATT, CDR2 SNEGSKA, per germline (reference sequence). Trimming left V 3 bases short and J 2 bases short, with 11 bases between. The CDR3 length is 13 residues. This CDR3 is CSARSADPYEQYF. CDR3 coding DNA: TGCAGTGCTAGGTCAGCGGACCCCTACGAGCAGTACTTC.

In the case of this clonotype: A much larger clone lies a single base off, so this may be a read error. This rearrangement joins TRBV3-1 to TRBJ2-1; TRBD2 agrees at 9 bases. Germline V gene lookup returns CDR1 LGHDT and CDR2 YNNKEL (reference sequence). There are 16 residues in the CDR3. The CDR3 spells CDSSQVSLAGYNEQFF. The CDR3 nucleotides are TGTGACAGCAGCCAAGTTTCTCTAGCGGGATACAATGAGCAGTTCTTC.

This clonotype was seen repeatedly, ten times or more. This sequence joins TRBV13 and TRBJ2-2; D uncertain. Germline V lookup: CDR1 PRHDT, CDR2 FYEKMQ (reference sequence). V was pared by 1 base and J by 1 base, with 4 bases between. This CDR3 has 14 amino acids. CDR3 DNA sequence: TGTGCCAGCAGCTTAGCATTGAACACCGGGGAGCTGTTTTTT. It is translated as CASSLALNTGELFF. Drawing the rest from reference TRBV13 and TRBJ2-2, the complete variable domain is AAGVIQSPRHLIKEKRETATLKCYPIPRHDTVYWYQQGPGQDPQFLISFYEKMQSDKGSIPDRFSAQQFSDYHSELNMSSLELGDSALYFCASSLALNTGELFFGEGSRLTVL.

This clonotype was recorded many times. V is TRBV29-1 and J is TRBJ2-7; the D is unclear. The CDR3 extends over 11 amino acids. The V end lost 5 bases, the J end lost 2 bases, and 7 bases lay between the germline ends. CDR1 SQVTM and CDR2 ANQGSEA come from the germline V gene. In DNA, the CDR3 is TGCAGCGTTTTGGGGACCTACGAGCAGTACTTC. Encoded protein: CSVLGTYEQYF.